This T cell receptor (beta chain) was documented in a study of T cell changes during pregnancy in multiple sclerosis. This CDR3 spans 13 amino acids. Trimming removed 4 bases from V and 3 bases from J; junction bases left unmatched: 1. Germline V lookup: CDR1 SGHTA, CDR2 FQGTGA. This clone was observed a handful of times. The protocol was immunoSEQ multiplex PCR, while the TCRdb copy is restricted to in-frame clones and leaves out a portion. The sample records 90,000 to 130,000 clones, 90% to 95% being singletons. The gene calls are TRBV7-3 and TRBJ2-7; 9 bases are shared with TRBD1. The specimen comprised peripheral blood, sampled in the third trimester of pregnancy. This TCR derives from a female donor with multiple sclerosis, enrolled in a pregnancy study. The CDR3 is CASSWGQGYEQYF. The CDR3 coding sequence is TGTGCCAGCAGCTGGGGACAGGGCTACGAGCAGTACTTC. The variable domain in full, completed from reference TRBV7-3 and TRBJ2-7, reads GAGVSQTPSNKVTEKGKYVELRCDPISGHTALYWYRQSLGQGPEFLIYFQGTGAADDSGLPNDRFFAVRPEGSVSTLKIQRTERGDSAVYLCASSWGQGYEQYFGPGTRLTVT.